The clone carrying this TCR beta chain has a single count. The sample comes from a study of blood T cell repertoires in COVID-19. Looking at the study overall: Donors in the United States, Italy and Spain gave samples during acute or convalescent COVID-19. PBMCs, B-cell-depleted T cells, or T cells were the source of the cDNA or gDNA that made up the material.

Methods used by the authors: Scientists estimated how many nucleated cells there were by amplifying reference gene primers. The protocol was immunoSEQ multiplex PCR, while the TCRdb copy is restricted to in-frame clones and leaves out a portion. That table supplies the V and J calls and clone size; D and trimming were determined from the DNA. The sample lists some 49,000 clones, 75% to 90% seen once, with around 13% in the top ten. The V end was cut by 4 bases, the J end by 6 bases, with 10 bases between. The CDR3 spans 12 residues. Germline V lookup: CDR1 MNHEY, CDR2 SVGEGT. The TCR was taken from a human donor in a cohort sampled during active COVID-19. The sample taken for sequencing was peripheral blood. This chain joins TRBV6-2 or TRBV6-3 and TRBJ2-7; the D gene is possibly TRBD2 (6 bases). CDR3 coding DNA: TGTGCCAGCAGTTTCGGGACTCTCGAGCAGTACTTC. Translation: CASSFGTLEQYF.